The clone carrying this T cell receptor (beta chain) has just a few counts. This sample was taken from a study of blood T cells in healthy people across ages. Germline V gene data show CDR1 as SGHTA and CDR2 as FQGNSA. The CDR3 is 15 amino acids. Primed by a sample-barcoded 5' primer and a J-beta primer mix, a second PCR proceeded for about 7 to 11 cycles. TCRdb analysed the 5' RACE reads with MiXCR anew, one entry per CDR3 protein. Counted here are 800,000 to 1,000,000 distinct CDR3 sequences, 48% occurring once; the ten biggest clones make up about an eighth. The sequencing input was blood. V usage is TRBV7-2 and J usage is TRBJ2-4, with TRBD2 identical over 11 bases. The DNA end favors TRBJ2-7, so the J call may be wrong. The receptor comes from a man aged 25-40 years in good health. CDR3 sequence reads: CASSPQSGTSGEQYF. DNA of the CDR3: TGTGCCAGCAGCCCCCAATCCGGGACTAGCGGCGAGCAGTACTTC.